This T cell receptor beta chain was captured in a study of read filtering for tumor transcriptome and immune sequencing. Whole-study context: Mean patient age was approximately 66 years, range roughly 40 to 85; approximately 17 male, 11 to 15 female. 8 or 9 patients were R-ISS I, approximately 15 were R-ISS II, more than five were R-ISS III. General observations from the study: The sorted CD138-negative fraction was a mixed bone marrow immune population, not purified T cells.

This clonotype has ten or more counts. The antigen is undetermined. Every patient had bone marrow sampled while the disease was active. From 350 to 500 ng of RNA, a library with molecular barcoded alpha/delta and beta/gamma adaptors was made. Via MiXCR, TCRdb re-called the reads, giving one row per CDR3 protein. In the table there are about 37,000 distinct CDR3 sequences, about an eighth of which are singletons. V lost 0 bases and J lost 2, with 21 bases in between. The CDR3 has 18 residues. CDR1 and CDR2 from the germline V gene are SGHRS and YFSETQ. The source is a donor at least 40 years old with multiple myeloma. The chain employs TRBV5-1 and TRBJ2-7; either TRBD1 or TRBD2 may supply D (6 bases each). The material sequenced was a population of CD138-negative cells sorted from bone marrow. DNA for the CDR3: TGCGCCAGCAGCTTGGCCCCACCGAAGGGGGGCAGTCCCTACGAGCAGTACTTC. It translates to CASSLAPPKGGSPYEQYF. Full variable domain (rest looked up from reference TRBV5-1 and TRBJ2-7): KAGVTQTPRYLIKTRGQQVTLSCSPISGHRSVSWYQQTPGQGLQFLFEYFSETQRNKGNFPGRFSGRQFSNSRSEMNVSTLELGDSALYLCASSLAPPKGGSPYEQYFGPGTRLTVT.